The 3 T cell receptor beta chains in this list originate from one sample, sequenced in a study of T cell responses to AZD1222 COVID-19 vaccine. Sequenced by immunoSEQ multiplex PCR; TCRdb stores in-frame clones only, minus some. Found here are 95,000 to 150,000 clones, roughly 86% of them singletons; the top ten hold about 3%. Sequencing was performed on peripheral blood, taken 28 days after the second AZD1222 dose. Receptors were obtained from an adult who received the AZD1222 COVID-19 vaccine.

V gene TRBV6-5 combines with J gene TRBJ2-4, with 11 bases fitting TRBD1. The V segment lost 6 bases and the J segment 7 bases; nucleotides outside the gene matches: 5. Germline V gene data show CDR1 as MNHEY and CDR2 as SVGAGI. The CDR3 has 14 residues. The CDR3 sequence is CASSRDRGDNIQYF. The CDR3 DNA reads as TGTGCCAGCAGCCGGGACAGGGGGGATAACATTCAGTACTTC.

Of note for this clone: The sample carries other DNA sequences with the same CDR3. The rearrangement joins TRBV6-1 to TRBJ2-6; D gene ambiguous. The V and J ends lost 0 bases and 0 bases respectively, with 3 bases between them. The CDR3 spans 15 residues. CDR1 and CDR2 (germline): MNHNS, SASEGT. CDR3 sequence: CASSEASSGANVLTF. In DNA form, the CDR3 reads TGTGCCAGCAGTGAAGCAAGCTCTGGGGCCAACGTCCTGACTTTC.

The J gene is TRBJ2-7, the V gene TRBV10-2, with D maybe TRBD2 (6 bases). Germline V gene lookup returns CDR1 WSHSY and CDR2 SAAADI. The CDR3 extends over 15 amino acids. V was clipped by 6 bases and J by 3 bases, with 18 bases between them. CDR3 DNA sequence: TGCGCCAGCAGAAGGGACTCCCGGGGCGGCTACGAGCAGTACTTC. It specifies CASRRDSRGGYEQYF.